This T cell receptor beta chain was identified during a study of T-cell reconstitution after alpha-beta-depleted transplantation in children. General observations from the study: At day 60, the high TCRbeta diversity found in some patients originated from recipient T cells and thymic progenitors that had survived. About two months after transplant, alpha-beta T cells reportedly came from several hundred expanded graft clones.

CDR1 and CDR2 (germline): MDHEN, SYDVKM. V lost 5 bases and J 7 bases, leaving 18 bases between the germline ends. This CDR3 has 15 residues. A library of TCRbeta sequences, prepared with unique molecular identifiers, was generated. TCRdb processed the PCR reads anew with MiXCR; each CDR3 protein has one entry. This table holds hundreds of thousands of distinct CDR3 sequences, about 10% found once. This clonotype turned up a few times. Its target is not known. The TCR originated in a child younger than 10 with inherited bone marrow failure, due to receive a stem cell transplant. The chain is built from TRBV28 and TRBJ2-1, with a possible D match to TRBD2 (6 bases). Specimen: PBMCs, collected before TCRalphabeta/CD19-depleted stem cell transplant. This CDR3 is CASSPRTGGENEQFF. The CDR3 region has the DNA TGTGCCAGCAGTCCCCGGACTGGAGGGGAGAATGAGCAGTTCTTC.